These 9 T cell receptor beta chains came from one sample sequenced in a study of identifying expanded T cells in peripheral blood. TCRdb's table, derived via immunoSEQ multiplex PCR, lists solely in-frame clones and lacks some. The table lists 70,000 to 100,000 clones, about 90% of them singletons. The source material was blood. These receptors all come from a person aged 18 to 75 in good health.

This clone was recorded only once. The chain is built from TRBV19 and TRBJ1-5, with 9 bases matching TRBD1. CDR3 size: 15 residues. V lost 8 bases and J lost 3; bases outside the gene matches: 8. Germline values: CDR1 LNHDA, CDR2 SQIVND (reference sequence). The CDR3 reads CASGSTGGNNQPQHF. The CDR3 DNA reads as TGTGCCAGTGGATCGACAGGGGGAAACAATCAGCCCCAGCATTTT.

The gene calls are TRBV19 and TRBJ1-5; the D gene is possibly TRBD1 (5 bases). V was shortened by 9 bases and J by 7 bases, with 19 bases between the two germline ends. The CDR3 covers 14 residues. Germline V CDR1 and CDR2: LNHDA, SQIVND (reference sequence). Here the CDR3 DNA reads TGTGCCAGCTACAACGCCGGGACGAAACAGCCCCAGCATTTT. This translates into CASYNAGTKQPQHF.

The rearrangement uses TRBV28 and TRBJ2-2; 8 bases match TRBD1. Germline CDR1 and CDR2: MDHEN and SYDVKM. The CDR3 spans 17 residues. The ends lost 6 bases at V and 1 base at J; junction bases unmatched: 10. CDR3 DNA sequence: TGTGCCAGCAGACGGTCTTGGACAGGGTTGAACACCGGGGAGCTGTTTTTT. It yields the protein CASRRSWTGLNTGELFF. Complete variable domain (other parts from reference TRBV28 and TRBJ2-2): DVKVTQSSRYLVKRTGEKVFLECVQDMDHENMFWYRQDPGLGLRLIYFSYDVKMKEKGDIPEGYSVSREKKERFSLILESASTNQTSMYLCASRRSWTGLNTGELFFGEGSRLTVL.

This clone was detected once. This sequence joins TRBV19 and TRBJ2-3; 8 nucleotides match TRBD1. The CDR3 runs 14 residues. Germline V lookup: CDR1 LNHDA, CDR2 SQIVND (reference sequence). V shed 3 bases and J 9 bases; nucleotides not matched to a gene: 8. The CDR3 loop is CASSIGQGLWTQYF. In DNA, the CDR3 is TGTGCCAGTAGTATCGGACAGGGACTTTGGACGCAGTATTTT.

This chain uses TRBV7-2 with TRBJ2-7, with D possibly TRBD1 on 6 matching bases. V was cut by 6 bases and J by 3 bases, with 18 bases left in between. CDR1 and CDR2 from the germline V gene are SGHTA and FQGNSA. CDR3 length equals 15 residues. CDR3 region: CASSRGGGRGYEQYF. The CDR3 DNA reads TGTGCCAGCAGTCGGGGCGGTGGCAGGGGCTACGAGCAGTACTTC.

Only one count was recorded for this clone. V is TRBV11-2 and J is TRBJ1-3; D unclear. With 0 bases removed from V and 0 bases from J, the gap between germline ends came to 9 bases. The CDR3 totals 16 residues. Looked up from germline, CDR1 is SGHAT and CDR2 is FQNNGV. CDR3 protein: CASSLEGRNSGNTIYF. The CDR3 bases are TGTGCCAGCAGCTTAGAAGGCAGGAACTCTGGAAACACCATATATTTT.

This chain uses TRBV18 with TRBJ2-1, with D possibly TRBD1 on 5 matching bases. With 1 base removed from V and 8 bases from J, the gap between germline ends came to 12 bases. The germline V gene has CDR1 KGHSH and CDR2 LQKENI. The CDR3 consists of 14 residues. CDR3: CASSPHSGSYEQFF. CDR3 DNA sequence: TGTGCCAGCTCACCACATTCAGGGTCGTATGAGCAGTTCTTC.

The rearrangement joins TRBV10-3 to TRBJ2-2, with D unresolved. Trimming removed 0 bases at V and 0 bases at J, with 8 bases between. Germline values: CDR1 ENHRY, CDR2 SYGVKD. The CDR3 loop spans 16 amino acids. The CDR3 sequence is CAISESSRPNTGELFF. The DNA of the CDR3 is TGTGCCATCAGTGAGTCGTCGAGACCGAACACCGGGGAGCTGTTTTTT.

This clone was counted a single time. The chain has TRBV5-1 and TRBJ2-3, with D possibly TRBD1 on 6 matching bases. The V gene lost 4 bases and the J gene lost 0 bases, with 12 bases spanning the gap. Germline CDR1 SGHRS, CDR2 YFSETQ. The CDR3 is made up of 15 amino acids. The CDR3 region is CASSGSGASTDTQYF. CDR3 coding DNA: TGCGCCAGCAGCGGGTCAGGGGCTAGCACAGATACGCAGTATTTT.